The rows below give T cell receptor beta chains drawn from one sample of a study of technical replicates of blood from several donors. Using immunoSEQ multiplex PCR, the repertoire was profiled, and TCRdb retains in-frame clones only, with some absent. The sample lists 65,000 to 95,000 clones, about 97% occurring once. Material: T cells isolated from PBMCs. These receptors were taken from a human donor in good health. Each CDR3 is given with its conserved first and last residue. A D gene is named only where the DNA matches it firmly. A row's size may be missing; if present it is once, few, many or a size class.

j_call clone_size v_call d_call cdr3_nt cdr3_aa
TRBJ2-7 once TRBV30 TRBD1 TGTGCCTGGAGTATCTCCCGGACAGGGATCGAGCAGTACTTC CAWSISRTGIEQYF
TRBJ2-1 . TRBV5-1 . TGCGCCAGCCATAGGAGCGATTATAGCTCCTACAATGAGCAGTTCTTC CASHRSDYSSYNEQFF
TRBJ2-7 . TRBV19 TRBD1 TGTGCCAGTAGTACCCCCAAGGACAGGTCTGACTCCTACGAGCAGTACTTC CASSTPKDRSDSYEQYF
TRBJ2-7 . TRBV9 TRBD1 TGTGCCAGCAGCCAGGGACAGGGGGGCTACGAGCAGTACTTC CASSQGQGGYEQYF
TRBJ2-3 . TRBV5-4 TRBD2 TGTGCCAGCAGCTTTAGCGGGGGGGCCCAAGATACGCAGTATTTT CASSFSGGAQDTQYF
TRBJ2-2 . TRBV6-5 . TGTGCCAGCAGCCACAGGGACGGGGAGCTGTTTTTT CASSHRDGELFF
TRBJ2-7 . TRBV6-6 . TGTGCCAGCAGTCCCGGGACTTACTACGAGCAGTACTTC CASSPGTYYEQYF
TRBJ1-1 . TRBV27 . TGTGCCAGCAGTTTAAGCAGGGATCCTAACACTGAAGCTTTCTTT CASSLSRDPNTEAFF
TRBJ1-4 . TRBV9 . TGTGCCAGCAGCGTAAGAGGGTCAACTAATGAAAAACTGTTTTTT CASSVRGSTNEKLFF
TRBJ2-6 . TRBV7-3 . TGTGCCAGCAGCTTAAGTCCTGTCTCTGGGGCCAACGTCCTGACTTTC CASSLSPVSGANVLTF
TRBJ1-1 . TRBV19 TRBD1 TGTGCCAGTAGTATAGCCGACAGGGTTGGGGCTTTCTTT CASSIADRVGAFF
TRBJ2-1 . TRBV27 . TGTGCCAGCAGCCTTGGGGCGAATGAGCAGTTCTTC CASSLGANEQFF
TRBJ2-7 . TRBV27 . TGTGCCAGCAGTTTATCAGGGCCAGGGGACTACGAGCAGTACTTC CASSLSGPGDYEQYF
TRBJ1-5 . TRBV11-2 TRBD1 TGTGCCAGCAGCACTACGACAGGGACTCAGCCCCAGCATTTT CASSTTTGTQPQHF
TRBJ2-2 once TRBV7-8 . TGTGCCAGCAGCGGGGGGACAGCGAACACCGGGGAGCTGTTTTTT CASSGGTANTGELFF
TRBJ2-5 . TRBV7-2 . TGTGCCAGCAGCTCCTTTTATACGACTAGTCCCTTCCAAGAGACCCAGTACTTC CASSSFYTTSPFQETQYF
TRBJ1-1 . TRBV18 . TGTGCCAGCTCTACAGGGTCGAACACTGAAGCTTTCTTT CASSTGSNTEAFF
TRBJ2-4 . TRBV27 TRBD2 TGTGCCAGCAGTTTACTAGCGGGGGGGCCGGGCAAAAACATTCAGTACTTC CASSLLAGGPGKNIQYF